Sequencing of this T cell receptor (beta chain) was carried out in a study of metastatic and nonmetastatic thyroid tumors. Across the whole study: Samples came from malignant and benign thyroid patients, and repertoires were compared across blood and tumor or nodule tissue.

This clone has a count of ten or more. Between the trimmed V and J ends, which lost 0 bases and 6 bases, there was a span of 14 bases. The CDR3 spans 15 residues. Per the germline V gene, CDR1 is SGDLS and CDR2 is YYNGEE. Ahead of thyroid surgery, no patient had received treatment of any kind. TCRdb re-processed the PCR reads through MiXCR. The sample comprises around 70,000 clones, 15% to 20% of which are singletons, and around 13% rests with the top ten. The rearrangement links TRBV9 to TRBJ2-3; D assignment may be TRBD1 or TRBD2 (5 bases each). The TCR was taken from a female donor with papillary thyroid cancer or a benign thyroid nodule (not recorded which). Some clones in this sample may be carry-over from other donors' samples. Source material: blood. Written as DNA, the CDR3 is TGTGCCAGCAGCGTAGATACGGGGCGCATGGATACGCAGTATTTT. Its translation is CASSVDTGRMDTQYF.